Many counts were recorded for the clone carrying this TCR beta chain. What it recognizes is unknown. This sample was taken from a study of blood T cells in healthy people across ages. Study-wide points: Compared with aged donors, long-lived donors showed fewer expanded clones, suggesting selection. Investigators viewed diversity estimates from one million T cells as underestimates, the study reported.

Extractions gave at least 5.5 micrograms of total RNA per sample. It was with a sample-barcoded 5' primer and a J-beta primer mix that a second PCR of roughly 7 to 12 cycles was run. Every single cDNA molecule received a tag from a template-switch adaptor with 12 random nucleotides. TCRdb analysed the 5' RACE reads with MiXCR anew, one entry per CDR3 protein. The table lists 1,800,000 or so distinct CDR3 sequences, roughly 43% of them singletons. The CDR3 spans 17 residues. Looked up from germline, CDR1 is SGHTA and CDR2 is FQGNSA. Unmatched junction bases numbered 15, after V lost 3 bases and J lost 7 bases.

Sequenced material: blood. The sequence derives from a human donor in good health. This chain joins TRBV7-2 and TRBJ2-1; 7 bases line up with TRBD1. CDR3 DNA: TGTGCCAGCAGCTTCCGGGACAGTCTTCCCCCCGGGAATGAGCAGTTCTTC. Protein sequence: CASSFRDSLPPGNEQFF.